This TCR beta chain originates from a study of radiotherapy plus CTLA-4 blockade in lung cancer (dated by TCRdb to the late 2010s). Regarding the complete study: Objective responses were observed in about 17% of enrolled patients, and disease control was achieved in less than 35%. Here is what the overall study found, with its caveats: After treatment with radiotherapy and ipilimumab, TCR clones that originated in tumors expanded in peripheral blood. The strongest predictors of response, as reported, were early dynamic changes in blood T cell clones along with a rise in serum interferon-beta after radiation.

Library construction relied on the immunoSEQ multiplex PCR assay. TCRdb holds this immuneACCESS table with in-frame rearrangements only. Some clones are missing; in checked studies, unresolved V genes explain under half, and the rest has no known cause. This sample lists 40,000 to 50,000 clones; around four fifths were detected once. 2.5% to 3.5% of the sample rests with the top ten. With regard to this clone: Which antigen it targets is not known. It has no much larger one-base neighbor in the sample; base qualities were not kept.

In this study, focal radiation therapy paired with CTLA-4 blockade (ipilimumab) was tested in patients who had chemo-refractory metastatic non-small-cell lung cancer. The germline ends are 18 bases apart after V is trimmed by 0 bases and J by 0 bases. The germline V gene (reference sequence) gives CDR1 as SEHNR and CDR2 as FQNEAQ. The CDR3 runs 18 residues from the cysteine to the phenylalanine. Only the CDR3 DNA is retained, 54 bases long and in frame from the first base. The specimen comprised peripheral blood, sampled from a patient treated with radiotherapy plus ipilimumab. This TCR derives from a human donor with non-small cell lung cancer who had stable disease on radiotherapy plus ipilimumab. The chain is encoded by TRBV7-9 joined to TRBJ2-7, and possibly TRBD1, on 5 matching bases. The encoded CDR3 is CASSLAPTFVQGSYEQYF. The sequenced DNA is TGTGCCAGCAGCTTAGCCCCGACCTTCGTCCAGGGCTCCTACGAGCAGTACTTC. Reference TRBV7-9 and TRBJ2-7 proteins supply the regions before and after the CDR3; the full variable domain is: DTGVSQNPRHKITKRGQNVTFRCDPISEHNRLYWYRQTLGQGPEFLTYFQNEAQLEKSRLLSDRFSAERPKGSFSTLEIQRTEQGDSAMYLCASSLAPTFVQGSYEQYFGPGTRLTVT.